This T cell receptor beta chain was profiled in a study of T cell clusters in autoimmune cytopenias (dated by TCRdb to the late 2010s). A note on the overall study: Among healthy donor controls, the mean age was approximately 52 years, the median age was roughly 63 years, and about 55% of the roughly 45 were female. The goal of the study was to determine whether autoimmune cytopenia patients have a disease-specific immune repertoire signature that could serve as a blood-based biomarker. Controls were 25 age-matched healthy donors for primary cytopenia and roughly 13 age-matched CLL patients for secondary cytopenia. Alongside healthy, CLL and autoimmune hepatitis controls, autoimmune cytopenia patients had their peripheral blood TRB and IGH repertoires sequenced at active disease and again during treatment follow-up. Autoimmune hepatitis repertoires were compared with those of approximately 22 age- and sex-matched healthy donors. Per sample, TRB sequencing gave a median depth of about 50,000 reads and a median of approximately 2,400 distinct TRB clonotypes. Findings and caveats that apply to the study as a whole: GLIPH suggested that primary autoimmune cytopenia patients lacked physiological T cell clusters: more than 40 clusters were exclusive to healthy donors versus roughly 15 exclusive to patients. TRB repertoire shifts, with less even repertoires in secondary cytopenia and CLL, mostly reflected lymphoma bias rather than autoimmunity. In the comparison of secondary cytopenia with CLL, the cluster-lack signature was not observed, apparently because the dominant lymphoma-associated repertoire masked the signature. Healthy donors had almost three times as many exclusive TRB clusters as active autoimmune hepatitis patients, a finding consistent with an autoimmunity-wide signature. The T cell clusters were defined only in silico, and the functional role of the clusters still needed to be validated experimentally.

For each sample, TRB amplification used about 0.25 ug of peripheral blood genomic DNA, equal to 35,000 to 40,000 genome equivalents. To amplify TRB rearrangements, a touch-down multiplex PCR protocol was run with the TRB-A and TRB-B primer pools combined in a single tube. Illumina adapters and sample indices were added to the amplicons through two consecutive PCR reactions using Phusion HS II polymerase. The amplicons were gel-purified using the NucleoSpin Gel and PCR Clean-up kit, after which quantification was performed by Qubit and quality was checked on an Agilent 2100 Bioanalyzer. Sequencing of the libraries was done on an Illumina MiSeq with 600-cycle, single-indexed, paired-end runs. The authors processed their data as follows. TRB reads were aligned and assembled with MiXCR version 2.1.12 using the default MiXCR reference library. A clone was defined by each unique CDR3 nucleotide sequence, and the analysis included only productive sequences with two or more reads. Repertoire diversity was assessed by alpha-parameterized diversity profiles (alpha 0 to 5), including Shannon (alpha 1) and Simpson (alpha 2) indices, computed with an R script. The tcR package was used to compute combinatorial TRB VJ usage, which was then compared between cohorts by principal component analysis with ade4. Using GLIPH, TCRbeta CDR3s were clustered on pairs of cohorts matched for age and read depth, and a Wilcoxon test was used to compare cluster frequencies. The reads, reprocessed by TCRdb, yield one row per CDR3 protein sequence and no DNA. These V and J calls rely on TCRdb rather than the paper's analysis. The table for this sample lists thousands of distinct CDR3 sequences. The biggest ten clones account for around a quarter of the sample.

Comment on this clonotype: Its antigen is still unknown.

There are 13 amino acids in the CDR3, from cysteine to phenylalanine inclusive. No DNA sequence is on record. As encoded in the germline V gene, CDR1 is LGHNA while CDR2 is YNFKEQ. This sample also belongs to another study, concerning T cell repertoires in aging, cancer and after chemotherapy. The second study's paper adds: Six donor age groups were covered, ranging from 30 or younger up to 70 or older, and each group contained at least three individuals. Control TCR repertoires from healthy donors were recorded across several months to years, and re-sampling revealed clear clonal overlap. Roughly 9.6 million TCR reads were contained in the full dataset. Compared with age-matched healthy donors, untreated patients with either hematological or solid cancers had significantly lower TCR diversity in the blood along with higher clonality. In healthy donors, the drop in TCR diversity with age came mainly from a loss of richness, whereas in cancer patients a loss of evenness also played a part. Median generation probability increased over the chemotherapy interval in both cancer cohorts, suggesting repertoire reconstitution through rebound thymic output. According to the authors, the repertoire data do not permit conclusions about immunological memory after chemotherapy. The study profiled peripheral blood TCR beta repertoires from healthy donors and cancer patients to examine immunoaging and T cell reconstitution after chemotherapy. A cohort of under 250 cancer patients (approximately 92 with hematological and approximately 120 with solid cancers) was assembled, and 100 or so healthy donors were included as a reference group. MiXCR versions 2.12 and 3.0.5 were used to process TRB sequences. The repertoire metrics were Shannon diversity, evenness, clonality (defined as one minus evenness), and alpha-parameterized diversity profiles covering alpha 0 to 5. The IGoR algorithm was used to calculate generation probabilities of clones in the paired pre- and post-chemotherapy samples.

The chain links TRBV4-2 with TRBJ1-5. Source material: peripheral blood. The TCR was taken from a human donor in good health. CDR3 reads: CASSQAREEPQNF.